This entry features one T cell receptor beta chain sequence. Its target antigen remains unknown. Base qualities were left out, and no much larger clone turns up one base away. The sample is drawn from a study of control samples from healthy donors and cancer patients (dated by TCRdb to 2018 to 2020). Receptor amplification or capture employed the immunoSEQ multiplex PCR assay. Here the immuneACCESS table is served through TCRdb, limited to in-frame sequences with V and J called. Missing clones are a known gap in these copies; in checked studies unresolved V genes cover under half, and the rest lacks a known reason. The sample has around 80,000 clones on record, roughly 86% of them singletons. 15% to 25% of the sample is taken by the ten largest. CDR1 MNHEY and CDR2 SVGEGT are derived from the germline V gene. The CDR3 sequence holds 17 residues, the cysteine and phenylalanine included. The sequence is cut down to CDR3 DNA, 51 bases in frame from base 1. V sheds 4 bases and J sheds 6 bases, leaving 19 bases between their ends.

The receptor comes from a man aged 50 or older in good health. The sequence joins TRBV6-2 or TRBV6-3 to TRBJ1-6; a weak D assignment points to TRBD1 (6 bases agree). Sequenced input: blood. The CDR3 reads as follows: CASSSAFGGLGNSPLHF. The sequenced DNA is TGTGCCAGCAGTTCAGCGTTCGGGGGCCTTGGTAATTCACCCCTCCACTTT.